This entry is about one T cell receptor (beta chain). These data are taken from a study of cytomegalovirus exposure and HLA in healthy donors. V lost 3 bases to trimming and J lost 6 bases; unmatched junction nucleotides: 7. The CDR3 runs to 16 residues. Germline lookup yields CDR1 MNHEY and CDR2 SMNVEV (reference sequence). The PCR ran on 60 Vbeta and 13 Jbeta primers. Some clones are missing from TCRdb's copy, which holds only in-frame ones; the method was immunoSEQ multiplex PCR. The repertoire holds more than 150,000 clones, roughly 82% seen once, with about 1.5% in the top ten. Sequenced sample: PBMCs. The chain combines TRBV27 with TRBJ2-2; 10 bases align to TRBD1. The TCR comes from a man aged 35-49 years in good health and CMV-seronegative. The CDR3 nucleotides read TGTGCCAGCAGTTTTCGTGACAGGGGGCGCGCCGGGGAGCTGTTTTTT. Translated, it gives CASSFRDRGRAGELFF.